The clone carrying this T cell receptor beta chain came up a few times. Antigen unknown. The record originates from a study of shared clonotypes between healthy human individuals. Study-wide points: Clonotype sharing across four donors was observed for around 4.5% of naive CD4 clonotypes.

TCRdb's table, derived via immunoSEQ multiplex PCR, lists solely in-frame clones and lacks some. This sample has 950,000 to 1,300,000 clones, with 60% to 80% found just once. Germline CDR1 is SGHVS and CDR2 is FQNEAQ. CDR3 size: 14 residues. V lost 8 bases, J lost 3 bases, and 16 bases lay in between. The rearrangement joins TRBV7-8 to TRBJ1-2; a weak D match, TRBD1 (5 bases). The receptor was derived from a man aged 18 to 30 in good health. Source material: memory CD4+ T cells sorted from blood. Specified subset: CD45RA-negative fraction. DNA for the CDR3: TGTGCCAGCGCTGGGGGGGTCGGGGACTATGGCTACACCTTC. This codes for CASAGGVGDYGYTF.